The T cell receptor beta chain under discussion was sequenced for a study of blood T cells in healthy people across ages (dated by TCRdb to 2014 to 2015). For the study in its entirety: In model experiments, template switching captured about one uniquely barcoded TCR beta cDNA molecule for every two T cells. The study measured age-related changes in TCR beta repertoire diversity using deep sequencing normalized with unique cDNA molecular identifiers. The donors were split into four age groups: young (average about 15 years), middle-aged (roughly 39), aged (about 62) and long-lived (approximately 89). Using the same blood draw, the study looked at two additional independent replicas of 1 million unique cDNA reads for two donors, one aged 18 to 30 and the other aged 80 or older. The research as a whole found: Total diversity estimates from one million sequenced T cells were considered lower bounds and underestimates. A strong correlation was found between observed TCR beta diversity and the percentage of naive T cells measured by flow cytometry. Because the CMV infection status of the donors was unknown, age-related changes in expanded clonotypes may potentially have been confounded. The long-lived group showed more naive CD4+ T cells, fewer expanded clones and increased TCR diversity than the aged group, suggesting age selection. Since profiling was done on bulk unsorted PBMCs, naive and antigen-experienced compartments could not be conclusively compared. As age increased, observed TCR beta diversity per million T cells dropped in a roughly linear way, and a significant reduction was already evident by age around 41.

Library preparation was by 5' RACE. The instrument was an Illumina HiSeq 2500. A second PCR of about 7 to 12 cycles was run with a J-beta primer mix and a sample-barcoded 5' primer. Each TCR beta cDNA molecule received a unique molecular identifier from a template-switch 5' adaptor carrying 12 random nucleotides. At least 2.5 million CDR3-containing paired-end reads were obtained from each sample. The Mint cDNA synthesis kit, primed by a TRBC-specific oligonucleotide, was used to synthesize first-strand cDNA from all RNA. All cDNA was treated with uracil-DNA glycosylase and then went through a first 18-cycle PCR with the universal primers M1SS and BC2_uni_R. The authors' pipeline ran thus. For normalization, 1 million high-quality reads, each with a distinct molecular identifier, were randomly selected from each sample. Reads with shared molecular identifiers were discarded instead of being binned into consensus sequences. CDR3 identification, clonotype clustering and error correction used MiTCR with a Q25 quality threshold and the strictest error-elimination algorithm. Lower-bound total TCR beta diversity was estimated with a nonparametric unseen species model using Euler transformation. In TCRdb, the public reads were trimmed at Q25 with fastp and aligned with MiXCR, with productive beta chains retained. Duplicate CDR3 protein sequences are folded into a single record with the most common DNA and genes. The V and J calls shown here were made by TCRdb, not taken from the authors' results. For this sample there are 750,000 to 950,000 distinct CDR3 sequences; roughly 25% appear just once. Over 2.5% of the sample rests with the top ten.

This clonotype was recorded once. Its cognate antigen has yet to be identified. A much larger clone differs from this one at a single base, so this may be a read error. The 35 to 40 donors, aged 6 to 90 years, were systemically healthy Caucasian individuals from Russia. Approximately 9 milliliters of peripheral blood were collected from each donor into EDTA-treated Vacutainer tubes. Ficoll-Paque density-gradient centrifugation was used to isolate PBMCs, with at least 6 million per sample. Total RNA, at least 6 micrograms per sample, was extracted from PBMCs with Trizol reagent. The percentages of naive CD45RAhigh/CD27high T cells were determined by flow cytometry on a PBMC aliquot from every donor. Its CDR3 holds 14 amino acids, cysteine through phenylalanine. Left in the record is the CDR3 DNA by itself, 42 bases read in frame from the first base. V lost 7 bases and J lost 3 bases; the stretch between them is 15 bases long.

This sample was also put to use in a study of T cells of mothers and their children. That second report states: Nine systemically healthy Caucasian individuals served as donors, namely three mothers together with their six children. cDNA synthesis consumed the entire amount of extracted RNA, loaded at about 1.5 ug RNA in each 15 ul reaction. In the second PCR, the M1S primer introduced both the sample barcodes and 2-4 random nucleotides. More than 9 million TCR beta CDR3 reads were obtained from each mother, and roughly 3.1 million reads were obtained from each child. Thymic selection shapes the output of TCR recombination in a similar way in related and unrelated pairs, and inherited differences have a minor effect. Normalized repertoire overlap was always slightly but never significantly higher in related than unrelated mother-child pairs. Persistent microchimeric T cell clones were not detected, at a sensitivity of 85 to 100 clones per million clonotypes. The study used deep NGS to compare TCR beta repertoires of mothers and children, seeking features distinguishing related mother-child pairs from unrelated individuals. The mean age was about 37 +/- 4 years for the mothers and approximately 11 +/- 4 years for the children. After adapter ligation was performed with NEBNext reagents, the libraries were sequenced on an Illumina HiSeq 2000 with 100+100 nt paired-end reads. Mother and child libraries were prepared a month apart and sequenced in separate runs to prevent cross-contamination. Between about 500,000 and 2,100,000 distinct TCR beta clonotypes were identified per donor. Naive TCR beta clonotypes were estimated from low-frequency clonotypes matched to each donor's FACS-determined naive share, without sorting.

The source of this sequence is a boy under 18 in good health. The source material was blood. This receptor chain uses TRBV12-3 or TRBV12-4 and TRBJ2-5, and perhaps TRBD1 as D gene, on 5 matching bases. The CDR3 in this case is CASTLETEEETQYF. The DNA reads as follows: TGTGCCAGCACCCTCGAGACAGAGGAAGAGACCCAGTACTTC.